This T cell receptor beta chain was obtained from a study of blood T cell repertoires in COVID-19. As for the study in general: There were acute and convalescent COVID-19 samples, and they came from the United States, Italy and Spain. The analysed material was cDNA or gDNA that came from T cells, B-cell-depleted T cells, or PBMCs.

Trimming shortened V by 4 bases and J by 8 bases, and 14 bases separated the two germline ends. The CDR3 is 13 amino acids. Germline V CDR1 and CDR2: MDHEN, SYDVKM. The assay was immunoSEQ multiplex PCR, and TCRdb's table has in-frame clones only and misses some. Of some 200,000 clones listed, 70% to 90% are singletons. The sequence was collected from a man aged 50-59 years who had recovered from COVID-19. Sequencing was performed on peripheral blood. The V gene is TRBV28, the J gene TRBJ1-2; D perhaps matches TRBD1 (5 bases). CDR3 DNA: TGTGCCAGCAGTTCTCCGCAGGGCTGGGGCTACACCTTC. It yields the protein CASSSPQGWGYTF.